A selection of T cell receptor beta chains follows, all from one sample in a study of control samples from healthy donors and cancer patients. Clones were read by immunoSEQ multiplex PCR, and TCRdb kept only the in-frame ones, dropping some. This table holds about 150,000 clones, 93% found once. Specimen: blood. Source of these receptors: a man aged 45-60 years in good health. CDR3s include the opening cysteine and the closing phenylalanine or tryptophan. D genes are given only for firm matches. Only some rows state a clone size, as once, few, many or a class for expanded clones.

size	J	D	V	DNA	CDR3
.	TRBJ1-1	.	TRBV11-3	TGTGCCAGCAGTGCGACGGGAGGGGGAACTGAAGCTTTCTTT	CASSATGGGTEAFF
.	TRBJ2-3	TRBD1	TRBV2	TGTGCCAGCAGGGACCGGGACAGGCTCACAGATACGCAGTATTTT	CASRDRDRLTDTQYF
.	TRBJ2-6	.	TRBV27	TGTGCCAGCGCCCTCGACTCTGGGGCCAACGTCCTGACTTTC	CASALDSGANVLTF
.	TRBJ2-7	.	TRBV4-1	TGCGCCAGCAGCCCCCGACAAACCTACGAGCAGTACTTC	CASSPRQTYEQYF
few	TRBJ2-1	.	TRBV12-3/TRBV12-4	TGTGCCAGCAGTCCCGGTCTGAATGAGCAGTTCTTC	CASSPGLNEQFF
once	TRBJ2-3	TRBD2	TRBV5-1	TGCGCCAGCAGCTCAACGACTAGCGGGAGTGCAGATACGCAGTATTTT	CASSSTTSGSADTQYF
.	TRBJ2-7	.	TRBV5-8	TGTGCCAGCAGCCTACAGGGTGGCTCCTACGAGCAGTACTTC	CASSLQGGSYEQYF
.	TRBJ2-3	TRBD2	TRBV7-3	TGTGCCAGCAGCCGAATAGCGGGAAAAGGAGATACGCAGTATTTT	CASSRIAGKGDTQYF
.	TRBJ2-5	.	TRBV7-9	TGTGCCAGCAGCTCCCCGACCCTTGGGGAAGAGACCCAGTACTTC	CASSSPTLGEETQYF
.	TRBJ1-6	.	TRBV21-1	TGTGCCAGCAGCAAAGTCCCGGTATCTAGGAGTGATAATTCACCCCTCCACTTT	CASSKVPVSRSDNSPLHF
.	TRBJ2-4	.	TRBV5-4	TGTGCCAGCAGCTTGGGCGGGGTCGGCAAAAACATTCAGTACTTC	CASSLGGVGKNIQYF
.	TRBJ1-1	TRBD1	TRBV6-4	TGTGCCAGCAGACAGGGACAGGGCACTGAAGCTTTCTTT	CASRQGQGTEAFF
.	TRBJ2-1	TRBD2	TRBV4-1	TGCGCCAGCAGCCAACAACTAGCGAGTTACAATGAGCAGTTCTTC	CASSQQLASYNEQFF
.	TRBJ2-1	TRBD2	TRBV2	TGTGCCAGCAGGAAGACTAGCGGGCCAAACAATGAGCAGTTCTTC	CASRKTSGPNNEQFF
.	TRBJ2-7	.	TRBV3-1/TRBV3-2	TGTGCCAGCAGCCAAGGGTACGGTAAACCGGACGAGCAGTACTTC	CASSQGYGKPDEQYF
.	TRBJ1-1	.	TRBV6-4	TGTGCCAGCAGTGAATCAATCCCAGGGGTAGCTTTCTTT	CASSESIPGVAFF
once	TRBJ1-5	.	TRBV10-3	TGTGCCACCTCGGCTGGGGGAAATCAGCCCCAGCATTTT	CATSAGGNQPQHF
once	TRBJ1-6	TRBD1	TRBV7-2	TGTGCCAGCAGCGCTCGCTCAGGACAGGGGAATTCACCCCTCCACTTT	CASSARSGQGNSPLHF
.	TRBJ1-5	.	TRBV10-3	TGTGCCATCAGTGCTCTCCTCTTGGATCAGCCCCAGCATTTT	CAISALLLDQPQHF
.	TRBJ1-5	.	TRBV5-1	TGCGCCAGCAGCCCGGAAGTCAATCAGCCCCAGCATTTT	CASSPEVNQPQHF
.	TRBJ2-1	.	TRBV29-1	TGCAGCGTTGAGGGACCGACAGACAATGAGCAGTTCTTC	CSVEGPTDNEQFF
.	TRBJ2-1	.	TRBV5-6	TGTGCCAGCAGCTTGGACTACAATGAGCAGTTCTTC	CASSLDYNEQFF